This TCR beta chain was profiled in a study of blood T cell repertoires in COVID-19. Study-wide background: Nucleic acid was either cDNA or gDNA, and it came from T cells, B-cell-depleted T cells, or PBMCs.

In germline, CDR1 is SNHLY, CDR2 FYNNEI. The CDR3 sequence is 12 residues long. Trimming removed 7 bases at V and 5 bases at J, with 8 bases between. Method: immunoSEQ multiplex PCR; TCRdb's copy keeps in-frame clones and lacks some. The sample lists roughly 350,000 clones, about 92% seen once, with approximately 17% in the top ten. Sequencing used PBMCs or T cells enriched from blood (not recorded which). The chain couples TRBV2 to TRBJ2-2; the D is unclear. The sequence was obtained from a young woman who had recovered from COVID-19. DNA for the CDR3: TGTGCCAGCACTACTATTACCGGGGAGCTGTTTTTT. As protein: CASTTITGELFF.